The present entry profiles one T cell receptor beta chain with its context. These data come from a study of blood T cell repertoires in COVID-19. The germline CDR1 and CDR2 sequences are MNHEY and SMNVEV (reference sequence). Trimming pared 5 bases from V and 1 base from J, leaving 20 bases between. The CDR3 length is 17 residues. The assay was immunoSEQ multiplex PCR, and TCRdb's table has in-frame clones only and misses some. The table shows roughly 200,000 clones, with 86% occurring only once. Sequencing was carried out using PBMCs or T cells enriched from blood (not recorded which). This chain uses TRBV27 with TRBJ1-2; maybe TRBD1 (5 bases). The source of this sequence is a middle-aged woman with acute COVID-19. This CDR3 reads CASSLDSPTGRNYGYTF. As DNA, the CDR3 is TGTGCCAGCAGTCTAGACAGTCCCACCGGTCGTAACTATGGCTACACCTTC.